This entry lists 10 T cell receptor beta chains sequenced from one sample in a study of blood T cell repertoires in COVID-19. Generated by immunoSEQ multiplex PCR, the TCRdb table keeps only in-frame clones and is missing some. Among about 180,000 clones listed, approximately 90% were seen once. Sequenced: peripheral blood. The receptors stem from a woman aged 25 to 39 with acute or convalescent COVID-19.

This clone appeared a single time. V is TRBV3-1 (or the pseudogene TRBV3-2) and J is TRBJ2-1, with 11 positions matching TRBD2. The CDR3 is 19 amino acids. Germline lookup yields CDR1 LGHDT and CDR2 YNNKEL (reference sequence). After removal of 4 bases from V and 2 bases from J, the junction contained 13 bases not matched to a gene. In DNA, the CDR3 is TGTGCCAGCAGCCTGTTTGGTCTAGCGGGAGGTGGCACCTACAATGAGCAGTTCTTC. It translates to CASSLFGLAGGGTYNEQFF.

This clone showed up just once. The chain employs TRBV6-1 and TRBJ2-2, with TRBD1 matching 8 bases. The V and J ends lost 8 bases and 10 bases, in that order; junction bases with no gene match: 6. Germline V gives CDR1 MNHNS, CDR2 SASEGT. The CDR3 has 12 residues. CDR3 residues: CASQVQGAELFF. The CDR3 coding sequence is TGTGCCAGCCAAGTTCAGGGGGCGGAGCTGTTTTTT.

As for this clone: Within the sample, other DNA sequences also encode this same CDR3. The CDR3 loop reads CASSLPGNEQYF. The CDR3, as DNA: TGTGCCAGCAGTTTACCAGGGAACGAGCAGTACTTC. This chain connects TRBV27 to TRBJ2-7; D perhaps matches TRBD1 (5 bases). CDR1 is MNHEY and CDR2 is SMNVEV in the germline V gene (reference sequence). CDR3 length equals 12 residues. V lost 2 bases, J lost 5 bases, and 7 bases lay in between.

This clone was counted only a few times. The chain links TRBV7-9 to TRBJ1-1, with TRBD1 identical over 7 bases. The germline V gene encodes CDR1 SEHNR and CDR2 FQNEAQ (reference sequence). With 1 base clipped from V and 10 bases from J, the junction kept 6 bases outside the gene matches. The CDR3 is 13 residues long. The CDR3 nucleotides are TGTGCCAGCAGCTTAGAGGGGGCGCCCAGAGCTTTCTTT. Protein product: CASSLEGAPRAFF.

V is TRBV4-2 and J is TRBJ1-5, with 7 bases identical to TRBD1. V lost 3 bases and J lost 1; bases outside the gene matches: 6. The germline V gene encodes CDR1 LGHNA and CDR2 YNFKEQ. This CDR3 region has 16 residues. The CDR3 sequence: CASSQAEDRSNQPQHF. In DNA, the CDR3 is TGTGCCAGCAGCCAGGCGGAGGACAGGAGCAATCAGCCCCAGCATTTT.

This chain connects TRBV5-4 to TRBJ2-3, with 9 bases lining up with TRBD2. V was clipped by 4 bases and J by 3 bases; unmatched bases: 6. The CDR3 has 15 amino acids. Germline lookup yields CDR1 SGHNT and CDR2 YYREEE (reference sequence). The CDR3 here is CASSRLAETTDTQYF. The CDR3 region has the DNA TGTGCCAGCAGCAGACTAGCGGAGACAACAGATACGCAGTATTTT.

A single count supports this clone. The chain recombines TRBV4-1 with TRBJ2-7; D is unresolved. Trimming left V 0 bases short and J 0 bases short, with 9 bases between. The CDR3 length is 15 residues. Germline CDR1 MGHRA, CDR2 YSYEKL. The CDR3 coding sequence is TGCGCCAGCAGCCAAGAATCAGCTAGCTCCTACGAGCAGTACTTC. Residues: CASSQESASSYEQYF.

V gene TRBV5-4 combines with J gene TRBJ2-3, with D possibly being TRBD2 (7 bases). There are 18 residues in the CDR3. CDR1 is SGHNT, CDR2 YYREEE, per germline (reference sequence). With 1 base removed from V and 1 base from J, the gap between germline ends came to 19 bases. In nucleotides, the CDR3 is TGTGCCAGCAGCTTGTGGGGGAGAGGGGGAGGGGGCACAGATACGCAGTATTTT. The encoded protein is CASSLWGRGGGGTDTQYF.

The chain uses TRBV28 and TRBJ2-7; the D is unclear. Germline assignment: CDR1 MDHEN and CDR2 SYDVKM. There are 12 residues in the CDR3. Trimming removed 5 bases from V and 3 bases from J, with 8 bases in between. This CDR3 is CASSTNYYEQYF. CDR3 nucleotide sequence: TGTGCCAGCAGTACAAACTACTACGAGCAGTACTTC.

The gene calls are TRBV18 and TRBJ2-1; tentatively, D is TRBD2 (5 bases). Germline lookup yields CDR1 KGHSH and CDR2 LQKENI. The CDR3 totals 16 residues. The V end lost 3 bases, the J end lost 7 bases, and 19 bases lay between the germline ends. This CDR3 is CASSPYGSPESNEQFF. The CDR3 DNA is TGTGCCAGCTCACCTTATGGGAGCCCGGAATCGAATGAGCAGTTCTTC.